The 21 T cell receptor beta chains below all came from one sample that was sequenced in a study of blood T cell repertoires in COVID-19. Data came from immunoSEQ multiplex PCR; TCRdb stores just in-frame clones and leaves some out. Altogether 360,000 or so clones are present, 85% to 90% being singletons, with the ten largest covering about 1.7%. Material for sequencing was PBMCs or T cells enriched from blood (not recorded which). These receptors originate from a woman in her thirties who had recovered from COVID-19.

The chain uses TRBV4-2 and TRBJ2-1; 12 bases fit TRBD2. The CDR3 runs to 16 residues. The J segment lost 5 bases and the V segment lost 4 bases, leaving 6 bases of the junction unmatched. CDR1 LGHNA and CDR2 YNFKEQ come from the germline V gene. CDR3 nucleotide sequence: TGTGCCAGCAGCCGAACGACTAGCGGGGGAAACAATGAGCAGTTCTTC. Encoded protein: CASSRTTSGGNNEQFF.

The rearrangement uses TRBV10-2 and TRBJ2-3; 13 bases agree with TRBD2. The CDR3 is 18 residues long. Trimming at V came to 7 bases and at J to 3 bases, leaving 13 bases not matched to a gene. Germline V gene lookup returns CDR1 WSHSY and CDR2 SAAADI. CDR3 sequence reads: CASIKLPGLAGDTDTQYF. In DNA, the CDR3 is TGCGCCAGCATCAAACTACCTGGACTAGCGGGAGATACAGATACGCAGTATTTT.

The rearrangement uses TRBV5-8 and TRBJ2-7; 7 bases match TRBD1. Germline assignment: CDR1 SGHTS and CDR2 YDEGEE. The CDR3 is 15 amino acids. Losses at the gene ends were 5 bases for V and 2 bases for J; bases not matched to a gene: 10. CDR3 nucleotides: TGTGCCAGCAGTTCTAACCGGGACAGTGCCTACGAGCAGTACTTC. Residues: CASSSNRDSAYEQYF. The complete variable domain, with remaining parts taken from reference TRBV5-8 and TRBJ2-7, reads EAGVTQSPTHLIKTRGQQATLRCSPISGHTSVYWYQQALGLGLQFLLWYDEGEERNRGNFPPRFSGRQFPNYSSELNVNALELEDSALYLCASSSNRDSAYEQYFGPGTRLTVT.

The CDR3 nucleotides are TGCGCCAGCAGCCTGGGGGAGGGGTCCTATGGCTACACCTTC. This sequence encodes CASSLGEGSYGYTF. V and J are TRBV5-1 and TRBJ1-2; tentative D call: TRBD1 (5 bases). In germline, CDR1 is SGHRS, CDR2 YFSETQ. V shed 4 bases and J shed 4 bases, with 14 bases lying between them. The CDR3 has 14 amino acids. The complete variable domain, with remaining parts taken from reference TRBV5-1 and TRBJ1-2, reads KAGVTQTPRYLIKTRGQQVTLSCSPISGHRSVSWYQQTPGQGLQFLFEYFSETQRNKGNFPGRFSGRQFSNSRSEMNVSTLELGDSALYLCASSLGEGSYGYTFGSGTRLTVV.

The chain uses TRBV9 and TRBJ1-2, with no clear D. Germline CDR1 SGDLS, CDR2 YYNGEE. Between the trimmed V and J ends, which lost 0 bases and 4 bases, there was a span of 7 bases. The CDR3 runs 13 residues. The CDR3 spells CASSVGPSYGYTF. The CDR3 nucleotides read TGTGCCAGCAGCGTAGGTCCCTCCTATGGCTACACCTTC. The whole variable domain, filled in from reference TRBV9 and TRBJ1-2, reads DSGVTQTPKHLITATGQRVTLRCSPRSGDLSVYWYQQSLDQGLQFLIQYYNGEERAKGNILERFSAQQFPDLHSELNLSSLELGDSALYFCASSVGPSYGYTFGSGTRLTVV.

This rearrangement joins TRBV27 to TRBJ1-2, with D unresolved. CDR3 size: 15 residues. Trimming removed 0 bases from V and 1 base from J, with 9 bases in between. Germline CDR1 MNHEY, CDR2 SMNVEV (reference sequence). This chain's CDR3 is CASSLSGRGNYGYTF. CDR3 DNA: TGTGCCAGCAGTTTATCAGGGAGAGGTAACTATGGCTACACCTTC.

This CDR3 reads CASSRGSGWDYEQYF. CDR3 sequence (DNA): TGTGCCAGCAGTCGCGGGTCAGGCTGGGACTACGAGCAGTACTTC. The V and J genes are TRBV28 and TRBJ2-7, with D possibly being TRBD2 (5 bases). The germline V and J ends were trimmed by 5 bases and 3 bases, with 17 bases remaining between them. The CDR3 runs 15 residues. Germline V gene sequence: CDR1 MDHEN, CDR2 SYDVKM.

The chain uses TRBV5-1 and TRBJ2-5, with TRBD1 as a possible D gene (6 bases). From germline, CDR1 is SGHRS and CDR2 YFSETQ. V was cut by 2 bases and J by 4 bases, with 12 bases left in between. The CDR3 consists of 14 residues. Here the CDR3 DNA reads TGCGCCAGCAGCTTAGGACAGATCGGAGAGACCCAGTACTTC. This gives the protein CASSLGQIGETQYF.

J is TRBJ1-1 and V is TRBV6-5; 10 positions agree with TRBD1. V was clipped by 6 bases and J by 4 bases; unmatched bases: 5. Looked up from germline, CDR1 is MNHEY and CDR2 is SVGAGI. CDR3 length: 14 residues. The CDR3 loop is CASSDRGPGTEAFF. The CDR3 DNA follows: TGTGCCAGCAGCGACAGGGGGCCAGGCACTGAAGCTTTCTTT.

The genes are TRBV12-5 and TRBJ2-5; 7 bases align to TRBD2. Germline V gives CDR1 LGHNT, CDR2 FRNRAP. V was clipped by 0 bases and J by 3 bases; unmatched bases: 7. The CDR3 sequence is 16 residues long. This chain's CDR3 is CASGLVASGDKETQYF. CDR3 bases: TGTGCTAGTGGTTTGGTAGCTAGCGGTGACAAAGAGACCCAGTACTTC.

The chain links TRBV7-3 to TRBJ2-2; D is possibly TRBD2 (5 bases). The ends were cut back, 1 base at V and 5 bases at J, with 11 bases in the middle. The CDR3 runs 15 residues. Germline CDR1 reads SGHTA; CDR2 reads FQGTGA. In DNA form, the CDR3 reads TGTGCCAGCAGCTTAAGCGGGTTTGGAACCGGGGAGCTGTTTTTT. Its translation is CASSLSGFGTGELFF.

The chain couples TRBV4-2 to TRBJ2-7; the match to TRBD2 covers 14 bases. From germline, CDR1 is LGHNA and CDR2 YNFKEQ. The CDR3 is 16 amino acids. Trimming at V came to 5 bases and at J to 1 base, leaving 4 bases not matched to a gene. DNA of the CDR3: TGTGCCAGCAGCAAAGGACTAGCGGGGGGTTCCTACGAGCAGTACTTC. Its translation is CASSKGLAGGSYEQYF.

This chain joins TRBV6-1 and TRBJ2-7; 14 bases match TRBD2. This CDR3 spans 21 amino acids. Per germline, CDR1 MNHNS and CDR2 SASEGT. Trimming removed 1 base from V and 0 bases from J; junction bases left unmatched: 14. The CDR3 DNA sequence: TGTGCCAGCAGTGAAGGACGTTATGGGACTAGCGGGAGTCAGAACTCCTACGAGCAGTACTTC. Its protein is CASSEGRYGTSGSQNSYEQYF.

The rearrangement joins TRBV13 to TRBJ2-7; 8 nucleotides align to TRBD2. Germline V lookup: CDR1 PRHDT, CDR2 FYEKMQ (reference sequence). Unmatched junction bases numbered 12, after V lost 5 bases and J lost 9 bases. The CDR3 sequence is 14 residues long. The CDR3 DNA follows: TGTGCCAGCAGCCGAGGACTAGCAGACGTGGTGCAGTACTTC. It codes for CASSRGLADVVQYF.

The rearrangement uses TRBV10-1 and TRBJ2-2; 7 positions match TRBD2. Germline V gene data show CDR1 as WNHNN and CDR2 as SYGVQD (reference sequence). This CDR3 has 17 amino acids. Losses at the gene ends were 0 bases for V and 6 bases for J; bases not matched to a gene: 10. CDR3: CASSESNRLAGAGELFF. The CDR3, as DNA: TGCGCCAGCAGTGAGTCGAATCGACTAGCAGGCGCCGGGGAGCTGTTTTTT.

This chain joins TRBV7-2 and TRBJ1-3; a possible D gene is TRBD1 (6 bases). Germline assignment: CDR1 SGHTA and CDR2 FQGNSA. Trimming removed 2 bases at V and 0 bases at J, with 8 bases between. CDR3 length: 15 residues. This chain's CDR3 is CASSLLGGSGNTIYF. The CDR3 nucleotides read TGTGCCAGCAGCTTATTAGGGGGCTCTGGAAACACCATATATTTT.

This sequence joins TRBV6-4 and TRBJ1-2, with 9 positions matching TRBD1. The J segment lost 8 bases and the V segment lost 10 bases, leaving 8 bases of the junction unmatched. Per germline, CDR1 MRHNA and CDR2 SNTAGT. The CDR3 extends over 12 amino acids. The CDR3 region has the DNA TGTGCCAAAACACAGGGGGCGCGGGGCTACACCTTC. Translated: CAKTQGARGYTF.

The chain combines TRBV7-9 with TRBJ2-2, with TRBD1 matching 10 bases. The CDR3 spans 16 residues. Looked up from germline, CDR1 is SEHNR and CDR2 is FQNEAQ (reference sequence). The V gene end was trimmed by 5 bases and the J gene end by 3 bases; junction bases not matched to a gene: 6. The CDR3 coding sequence is TGTGCCAGCAGCCCGGGTGGGACAGGGGACACCGGGGAGCTGTTTTTT. Protein product: CASSPGGTGDTGELFF.

The sample holds one count of this clone. The chain has TRBV6-5 and TRBJ1-1; perhaps TRBD1 as D (5 bases). CDR1 is MNHEY and CDR2 is SVGAGI in the germline V gene. CDR3 length equals 15 residues. V was trimmed by 6 bases and J by 3 bases, leaving 17 bases between them. The DNA of the CDR3 is TGTGCCAGCAGCCCCCAGGGACGGGGGGACACTGAAGCTTTCTTT. Translating it yields CASSPQGRGDTEAFF.

J is TRBJ1-1 and V is TRBV6-4; a possible D gene is TRBD1 (5 bases). The CDR3 sequence is 15 residues long. Germline loops: CDR1 MRHNA, CDR2 SNTAGT. Trimming removed 9 bases from V and 1 base from J, with 18 bases in between. The CDR3: CASSSRRGTNTEAFF. The CDR3 nucleotides read TGTGCCAGTAGCAGCCGGCGGGGGACGAACACTGAAGCTTTCTTT.

This chain's CDR3 is CASSQAGTRILFPYEQYF. CDR3 DNA: TGTGCCAGCAGCCAAGCCGGGACTAGAATCTTGTTCCCCTACGAGCAGTACTTC. This sequence joins TRBV14 and TRBJ2-7, with 8 bases fitting TRBD2. The V gene end was trimmed by 1 base and the J gene end by 2 bases; junction bases not matched to a gene: 13. The CDR3 spans 18 residues. Germline V gene data show CDR1 as SGHDN and CDR2 as FVKESK. The full variable domain, in which reference TRBV14 and TRBJ2-7 provide the parts outside the CDR3, is EAGVTQFPSHSVIEKGQTVTLRCDPISGHDNLYWYRRVMGKEIKFLLHFVKESKQDESGMPNNRFLAERTGGTYSTLKVQPAELEDSGVYFCASSQAGTRILFPYEQYFGPGTRLTVT.